One sample yielded the 5 T cell receptor beta chains listed below, sequenced in a study (dated by TCRdb to about 2016). Libraries were prepared through RT-PCR. Reads for this sample came from an Illumina MiSeq. The public reads were run again by TCRdb, first through fastp at Q25 and then through MiXCR, and only productive beta chains were kept. Rows with one shared CDR3 protein collapse into an entry with the most common genes and DNA. The sample contains around 700,000 distinct CDR3 sequences, 12% to 15% of them found a single time. The biggest ten clones account for 3% to 4.5% of the sample. Source material: memory CD4+ T cells from blood. The receptors were gathered from a female donor in good health, serving as a healthy control.

This clonotype was detected once. The chain combines TRBV7-2 with TRBJ1-6; 8 positions match TRBD1. Germline-derived CDR1 and CDR2 are SGHTA and FQGNSA. V shed 5 bases and J 7 bases; nucleotides not matched to a gene: 7. The CDR3 contains 15 residues. The CDR3 DNA is TGTGCCAGCAGCCGAGCCGGGACAGGCAATTCACCCCTCCACTTT. Encoded protein: CASSRAGTGNSPLHF.

The sample holds many counts of this clonotype. J is TRBJ2-7 and V is TRBV5-1, with D possibly matching TRBD2 (6 bases). V shed 3 bases and J shed 2 bases, with 12 bases lying between them. There are 14 residues in the CDR3. Germline CDR1 is SGHRS and CDR2 is YFSETQ. Here the CDR3 reads CASSSSGGAYEQYF. The CDR3 region has the DNA TGCGCCAGCAGCTCCTCTGGCGGGGCCTACGAGCAGTACTTC. The variable domain in full, completed from reference TRBV5-1 and TRBJ2-7, reads KAGVTQTPRYLIKTRGQQVTLSCSPISGHRSVSWYQQTPGQGLQFLFEYFSETQRNKGNFPGRFSGRQFSNSRSEMNVSTLELGDSALYLCASSSSGGAYEQYFGPGTRLTVT.

The V call is TRBV5-4, the J call TRBJ2-2, with 9 bases aligning to TRBD1. Trimming took 4 bases from V and 1 from J; bases not matched to a gene: 8. The CDR3 extends over 17 amino acids. The germline CDR1 and CDR2 sequences are SGHNT and YYREEE (reference sequence). The CDR3 DNA follows: TGTGCCAGCAGCATAGGGCCGGGACAGGGGAACACCGGGGAGCTGTTTTTT. It is translated as CASSIGPGQGNTGELFF.

This clonotype was recorded a few times. The V and J genes are TRBV20-1 and TRBJ2-3; perhaps TRBD2 as D (5 bases). The CDR3 contains 14 residues. From germline, CDR1 is DFQATT and CDR2 SNEGSKA (reference sequence). Trimming removed 0 bases at V and 5 bases at J, with 12 bases between. CDR3 loop: CSARDRTGVDTQYF. As DNA, the CDR3 is TGCAGTGCTAGAGATCGGACCGGGGTAGATACGCAGTATTTT.

The table lists this clonotype with a few counts. The chain carries TRBV7-8 and TRBJ1-1, with D hard to call. CDR1 and CDR2 from the germline V gene are SGHVS and FQNEAQ. The V gene lost 2 bases and the J gene lost 6 bases, with 13 bases spanning the gap. CDR3 length equals 14 residues. CDR3 bases: TGTGCCAGCAGCTTAACAGCTAAGGGCTCTGAAGCTTTCTTT. Its protein product is CASSLTAKGSEAFF.